This T cell receptor beta chain was sequenced in a study of human versus mouse CDR3 diversity and MHC coevolution. Study results and caveats: On average, humans showed more CDR3 deletions and insertions than mice. By iCHAO1, human TCR beta clonotypes numbered some 1.5 million, the most. Most of the three human donors had the lowest clonal inequality.

Points on this clone: The antigen is unknown.

Sequencing was performed with immunoSEQ multiplex PCR; in TCRdb, only in-frame clones are kept and a portion is missing. The sample consists of some 82,000 clones, about 93% of them appearing once. CDR3 size: 15 residues. The germline V gene encodes CDR1 MNHEY and CDR2 SVGAGI. The trim removed 5 bases at V and 3 bases at J, leaving 7 bases unmatched. The specimen was naive CD4+ T cells from blood. Subset reported: CD45RO-negative CD62L-positive naive CD4 T cells. The chain is built from TRBV6-5 and TRBJ2-7, with 10 bases aligning to TRBD1. The receptor's source is a person aged 25 to 75 in good health. CDR3 in amino acids: CASSNAGTGDYEQYF. The DNA for the CDR3 is TGTGCCAGCAGTAATGCCGGGACAGGGGACTACGAGCAGTACTTC.